A single sample is the source of the 8 T cell receptor beta chains below, sequenced in a study of T-cell memory formation after mild COVID-19. MiXCR, run by TCRdb on the 5' RACE reads, gives a single entry per CDR3 protein. There are 350,000 to 450,000 distinct CDR3 sequences in the sample; approximately 15% occur only once, and roughly 22% lies in the top ten. Input material: PBMCs or a T cell subset sorted from them (not recorded which). These receptors all stem from a man aged 18 to 30 who had mild COVID-19 (a few samples of this study predate the infection). Cell type and time point are not known.

The sample holds a few counts of this clonotype. The gene calls are TRBV7-9 and TRBJ2-7, with D possibly TRBD1 on 6 matching bases. The germline V gene encodes CDR1 SEHNR and CDR2 FQNEAQ (reference sequence). Trimming stripped 5 bases from V and 0 bases from J, with 11 bases between. The CDR3 contains 14 residues. The chain's CDR3 is CASSPGTFSYEQYV. The CDR3 DNA reads TGTGCCAGCAGCCCAGGGACATTCTCCTACGAGCAGTACGTC.

This clonotype was picked up a small number of times. This sequence joins TRBV7-2 and TRBJ2-3; unclear D gene. The CDR3 spans 15 residues. The V end lost 6 bases, the J end lost 0 bases, and 13 bases lay between the germline ends. CDR1 is SGHTA and CDR2 is FQGNSA in the germline V gene. CDR3 protein: CASSTSYGSTDTQYF. The CDR3, as DNA: TGTGCCAGCAGTACCAGTTATGGGAGCACAGATACGCAGTATTTT.

This clonotype was recorded many times. V usage is TRBV6-5 and J usage is TRBJ2-3; 12 bases are a match to TRBD2. V gave up 5 bases and J gave up 2 bases; unmatched junction bases: 8. The CDR3 extends over 17 amino acids. From germline, CDR1 is MNHEY and CDR2 SVGAGI. The CDR3 DNA is TGTGCCAGCAGTACCTTGGGGACTAGCGGGTTCACAGATACGCAGTATTTT. Translated, it gives CASSTLGTSGFTDTQYF.

The sample holds a few counts of this clonotype. The V call is TRBV7-9, the J call TRBJ2-7; TRBD1 might be the D (6 bases). Trimming removed 5 bases at V and 9 bases at J, with 20 bases between. The CDR3 loop spans 14 amino acids. Germline values: CDR1 SEHNR, CDR2 FQNEAQ (reference sequence). CDR3 DNA sequence: TGTGCCAGCAGCCAAGGGGGTGGAGAAGGGGCGCAGTACTTC. Translated, it gives CASSQGGGEGAQYF.

This chain connects TRBV7-9 to TRBJ2-1, with D possibly matching TRBD1 (5 bases). CDR1 and CDR2 (germline): SEHNR, FQNEAQ (reference sequence). The V and J ends lost 6 bases and 4 bases respectively, with 10 bases between them. The CDR3 covers 13 residues. The CDR3 bases are TGTGCCAGCAGGGGTAGACAGTACAATGAGCAGTTCTTC. Translated, it gives CASRGRQYNEQFF.

This clonotype occurred a few times. The V and J genes are TRBV4-1 and TRBJ2-3; the match to TRBD2 covers 11 bases. The CDR3 totals 17 residues. CDR1 MGHRA and CDR2 YSYEKL come from the germline V gene. The V and J ends lost 4 bases and 4 bases, in that order; junction bases with no gene match: 10. The CDR3 nucleotides read TGCGCCAGCAGCCGGGATAGCGGGGGGGCATCATCAGATACGCAGTATTTT. Its protein product is CASSRDSGGASSDTQYF.

The chain joins TRBV9 to TRBJ1-6; the D is unclear. Germline V gives CDR1 SGDLS, CDR2 YYNGEE. Between the trimmed V and J ends, which lost 0 bases and 8 bases, there was a span of 12 bases. The CDR3 contains 15 residues. The CDR3 DNA sequence: TGTGCCAGCAGCGTAGATCCCATTACACATTCACCCCTCCACTTT. The encoded protein is CASSVDPITHSPLHF.

This sequence joins TRBV18 and TRBJ2-7, with 8 bases that match TRBD1. Trimming at V came to 3 bases and at J to 6 bases, leaving 1 base not matched to a gene. This CDR3 is built from 12 residues. The germline V gene has CDR1 KGHSH and CDR2 LQKENI. Written as DNA, the CDR3 is TGTGCCAGCTCACCGGACAGGGCCGAGCAGTACTTC. Protein product: CASSPDRAEQYF.